This TCR beta chain was identified in a study of cytomegalovirus exposure and HLA in healthy donors. Study findings and constraints: Later analysis indicated greater clonal expansion among HLA-associated TCR beta chains than among equally common other chains.

On this clone itself: Antigen unknown.

Vbeta (60) and Jbeta (13) primers were used in the PCR. This table comes from immunoSEQ multiplex PCR, and its TCRdb copy is limited to in-frame clones, with some not included. The sample consists of 200,000 to 250,000 clones, around nine tenths of them appearing once. The CDR3 is 15 residues long. The germline V gene encodes CDR1 SQVTM and CDR2 ANQGSEA. The V end lost 3 bases, the J end lost 4 bases, and 16 bases lay between the germline ends. The chain uses TRBV29-1 and TRBJ2-1; D may be TRBD2 (5 bases). The source is a woman under 30 in good health and CMV-seronegative. Source material: PBMCs. CDR3 loop: CSVEPEGERYNEQFF. The CDR3 DNA is TGCAGCGTTGAGCCTGAGGGAGAACGGTACAATGAGCAGTTCTTC.